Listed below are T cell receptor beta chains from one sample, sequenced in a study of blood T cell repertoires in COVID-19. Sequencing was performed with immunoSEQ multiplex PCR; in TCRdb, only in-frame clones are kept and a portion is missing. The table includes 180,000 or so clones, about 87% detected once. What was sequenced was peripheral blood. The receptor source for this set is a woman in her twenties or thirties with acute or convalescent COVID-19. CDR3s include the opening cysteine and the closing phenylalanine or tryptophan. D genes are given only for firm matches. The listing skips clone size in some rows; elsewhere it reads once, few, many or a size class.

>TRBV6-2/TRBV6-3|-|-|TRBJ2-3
TGTGCCAGCAGTACCAGGACAGATACGCAGTATTTT
CASSTRTDTQYF
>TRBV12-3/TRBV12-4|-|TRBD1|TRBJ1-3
TGTGCCAGCGGGGACCGGGACAGGAGGATATTT
CASGDRDRRIF
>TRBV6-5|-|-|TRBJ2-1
TGTGCCAGCAGTTACGGGCAACAAGCCTACAATGAGCAGTTCTTC
CASSYGQQAYNEQFF
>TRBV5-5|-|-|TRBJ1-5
TGTGCCAGCAGCTTGGAAGCACATCAGCCCCAGCATTTT
CASSLEAHQPQHF
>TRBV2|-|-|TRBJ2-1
TGTGCCAGCAGTGAAGGGAGGAACTACTACTACAATGAGCAGTTCTTC
CASSEGRNYYYNEQFF
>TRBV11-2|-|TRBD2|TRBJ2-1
TGTGCCAGCAGCACTAGTGGGGGACTAGCGGACAATGAGCAGTTCTTC
CASSTSGGLADNEQFF
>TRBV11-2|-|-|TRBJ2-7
TGTGCCAGCAGCCCGCACAGGGCCGGCTACGAGCAGTACTTC
CASSPHRAGYEQYF
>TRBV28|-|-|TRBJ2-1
TGTGCCAGCACCCCCGGCGGTTACAATGAGCAGTTCTTC
CASTPGGYNEQFF
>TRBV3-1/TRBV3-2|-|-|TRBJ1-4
TGTGCCAGCAGCCTATATGCGGGGGAAAAACTGTTTTTT
CASSLYAGEKLFF
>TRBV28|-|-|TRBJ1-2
TGTGCCAGCAGTTTGGAGGGGCCTTGGGGCTACACCTTC
CASSLEGPWGYTF
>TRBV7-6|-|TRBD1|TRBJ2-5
TGTGCCAGCAGCTTAGAAGGGGGCCAACACCAAGAGGCCCAGTACTTC
CASSLEGGQHQEAQYF
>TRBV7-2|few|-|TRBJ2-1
TGTGCCAGCAGCTTAAATCCTTCTCACAATGAGCAGTTCTTC
CASSLNPSHNEQFF
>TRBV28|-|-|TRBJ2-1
TGTGCCACCGGGACAATTAGGAATGAGCAGTTCTTC
CATGTIRNEQFF
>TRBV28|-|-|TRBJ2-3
TGTGCCAGCAGTTTATGGCAGGGCCCCACAGATACGCAGTATTTT
CASSLWQGPTDTQYF
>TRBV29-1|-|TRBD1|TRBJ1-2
TGCAGCGTTGCCGGGACAGAAAATAACTATGGCTACACCTTC
CSVAGTENNYGYTF
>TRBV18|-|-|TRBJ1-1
TGTGCCAGCTCCGGGATCAAAAACACTGAAGCTTTCTTT
CASSGIKNTEAFF
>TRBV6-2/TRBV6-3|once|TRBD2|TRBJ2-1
TGTGCCAGCAGTTACCCGAGCGGGAGAGTACCCTACAATGAGCAGTTCTTC
CASSYPSGRVPYNEQFF
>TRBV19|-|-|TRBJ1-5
TGTGCCAGTAGTACGGGGGGCGGAGTTCAGCCCCAGCATTTT
CASSTGGGVQPQHF
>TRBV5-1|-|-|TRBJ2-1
TGCGCCAGCAGCTTGGATGGAGCCTCGTCCTACAATGAGCAGTTCTTC
CASSLDGASSYNEQFF
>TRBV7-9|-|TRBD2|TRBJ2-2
TGTGCCAGCAGCAATCCCGGGACTAGCGAACACACCGGGGAGCTGTTTTTT
CASSNPGTSEHTGELFF
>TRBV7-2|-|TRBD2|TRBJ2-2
TGTGCCAGCAGCCTCACTAGCGGGAGGACCGGGGAGCTGTTTTTT
CASSLTSGRTGELFF
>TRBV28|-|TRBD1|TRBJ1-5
TGTGCCAGCAAGTACGGAGACAGGGCTGCGCAGCCCCAGCATTTT
CASKYGDRAAQPQHF
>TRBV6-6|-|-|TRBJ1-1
TGTGCCAGCAGTTACCGCGTCAGGGGAGACACTGAAGCTTTCTTT
CASSYRVRGDTEAFF
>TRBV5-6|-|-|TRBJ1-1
TGTGCCAGCAGCTTGGATGCGGGGGGATTAGCTTTCTTT
CASSLDAGGLAFF
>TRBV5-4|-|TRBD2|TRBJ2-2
TGTGCCAGCAGCTCCATTAGCGGGAGGTACACCGGGGAGCTGTTTTTT
CASSSISGRYTGELFF
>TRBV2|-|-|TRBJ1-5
TGTGCCAGCAATGTTGCCGGGAGCAATCAGCCCCAGCATTTT
CASNVAGSNQPQHF
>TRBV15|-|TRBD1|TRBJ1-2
TGTGCCACCACCTTTGACAGGGTGGGACTTGGCTACACCTTC
CATTFDRVGLGYTF
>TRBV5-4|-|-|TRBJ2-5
TGTGCCAGCAGCCGCGACACCGAAGAGACCCAGTACTTC
CASSRDTEETQYF
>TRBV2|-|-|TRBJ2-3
TGTGCCAGCGTAACGGGTCAAAGGCTCGATACGCAGTATTTT
CASVTGQRLDTQYF
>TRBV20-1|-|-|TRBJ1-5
TGCAGTGCTAGGTTTAGGCCCCAGCATTTT
CSARFRPQHF
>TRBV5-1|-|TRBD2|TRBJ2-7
TGCGCCAGCAGCTTGGATCCCGCGGGAGGGAACTACGAGCAGTACTTC
CASSLDPAGGNYEQYF
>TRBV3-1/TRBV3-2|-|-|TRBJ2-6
TGTGCCAGCAGCCAATTTCGTTCTGGGGCCAACGTCCTGACTTTC
CASSQFRSGANVLTF
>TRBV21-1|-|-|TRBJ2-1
TGTGCCAGCGGTACTAGCGGGCGGTGTTACTTTGACAATGAGCAGTTCTTC
CASGTSGRCYFDNEQFF
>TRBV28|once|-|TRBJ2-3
TGTGCCAGCAGTCCCCAGCGGAGCACAGATACGCAGTATTTT
CASSPQRSTDTQYF
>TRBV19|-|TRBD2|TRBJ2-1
TGTGCCAGTAGTACCGGGACTAGCGGGAGGTCTGAGCAGTTCTTC
CASSTGTSGRSEQFF
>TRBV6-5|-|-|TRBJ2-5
TGTGCCAGCTTCCGACCGGGGGAGACCCAGTACTTC
CASFRPGETQYF